This TCR beta chain was found in a study of Ad26.COV2.S vaccination and SARS-CoV-2 variants. Trimming took off 5 bases at V and 1 base at J, with 11 bases between the two ends. The germline V gene has CDR1 MDHEN and CDR2 SYDVKM. The CDR3 length is 14 residues. Treatment reported: around 19 received Ad26.COV2.S at low or high dose, single or two shots; about five received placebo; per-sample allocation not given. Vaccine and placebo recipients were sampled on day 63 after the first injection. Sequenced by immunoSEQ multiplex PCR; TCRdb stores in-frame clones only, minus some. The table has some 480,000 clones, 87% seen once; the top ten hold 9.5% to 15%. This clone was detected a few times.

The V gene is TRBV28, the J gene TRBJ1-1; D call uncertain. The sequencing here drew on peripheral blood, taken in a trial of Ad26.COV2.S vaccine versus placebo. This clonotype was sampled from a person aged 18-60 years who received the Ad26.COV2.S COVID-19 vaccine or a placebo. The CDR3: CASSQRAENTEAFF. CDR3 nucleotide sequence: TGTGCCAGCAGTCAAAGAGCAGAGAACACTGAAGCTTTCTTT. The variable domain in full, completed from reference TRBV28 and TRBJ1-1, reads DVKVTQSSRYLVKRTGEKVFLECVQDMDHENMFWYRQDPGLGLRLIYFSYDVKMKEKGDIPEGYSVSREKKERFSLILESASTNQTSMYLCASSQRAENTEAFFGQGTRLTVV.